This TCR beta chain was profiled in a study of blood T cell repertoires in COVID-19 (dated by TCRdb to between 2020 and 2021). About the study as a whole: Samples from collaborators originated in the United States, Italy and Spain and spanned both the acute and convalescent phases of COVID-19. The prospective study material was composed of cDNA or gDNA derived from T cells, B-cell-depleted T cells, or PBMCs. Subjects who had been exposed to COVID-19, were actively infected with it, or had recovered from it provided the deeply sampled blood TCRbeta repertoires that made up the dataset. A freely available public database, intended as a resource for researchers studying the immune response to SARS-CoV-2, is where the repertoires were released. The samples were drawn from the first 160 participants of the ongoing ImmuneRACE study and from 950 to 1,500 subjects provided by 6 global collaborators. A de-identified subject ID, COVID-19 status, age in years and sex were almost always included in the sample metadata. Where available, HLA class I and class II types were obtained from metadata supplied by the sample provider rather than from assay-based typing. Overall study results and their limits: The amount of clinical and demographic metadata varied by source and participant and was provided uncurated.

About this clone: What antigen it recognizes has not been identified. Qualities for individual bases were not recorded, and no much larger clone is one base off.

Whole blood was collected in K2EDTA tubes by collaborating institutions according to the institutions' own protocols. Collaborator samples were shipped for TCRbeta analysis as frozen whole blood, isolated PBMCs, or DNA extracted from either sample type. TCRbeta CDR3 regions were amplified from genomic DNA by means of the immunoSEQ Assay, a bias-controlled multiplex PCR. The study's processing was this. Nucleated cell counts per sample were estimated from amplification of reference gene primers within the assay. To quantify the absolute abundance of each unique TCRbeta CDR3 rearrangement, sequence reads were collapsed and filtered. For each sample, productive Simpson clonality was calculated as the square root of Simpson's diversity index over productive rearrangements. Sourced from immuneACCESS, this table was stored by TCRdb with only in-frame sequences that have V and J called. A share of the clones is absent; for the studies checked, an unresolved V gene accounts for under half, and the remainder has no known explanation. V and J calls and clone size come straight from that table; D and trimming were deduced from the DNA. In this sample the table shows about 200,000 clones, about 85% of which occur a single time. The ten largest clones take up 4.5% to 5% of the sample.

CDR1 and CDR2 (SGHTA, FQGNSA) derive from the germline V gene. V was cut back by 3 bases and J by 3 bases, leaving a gap of 20 bases between them. The CDR3 measures 17 amino acids from cysteine to phenylalanine. The entry retains the CDR3 DNA only, 51 bases that are in frame from base 1. The clonotype was recovered from a woman older than 75 with acute or convalescent COVID-19. The chain couples TRBV7-2 to TRBJ1-2; TRBD1 is possibly the D segment (6 matching bases). Material: peripheral blood. CDR3 region: CASSLTRDTASYYGYTF. The DNA sequence is as follows: TGTGCCAGCAGCTTGACGAGGGACACCGCATCGTACTATGGCTACACCTTC. The variable domain in full, with residues beyond the CDR3 obtained from the reference TRBV7-2 and TRBJ1-2 genes, is GAGVSQSPSNKVTEKGKDVELRCDPISGHTALYWYRQSLGQGLEFLIYFQGNSAPDKSGLPSDRFSAERTGGSVSTLTIQRTQQEDSAVYLCASSLTRDTASYYGYTFGSGTRLTVV.